One sample yielded the 24 T cell receptor beta chains listed below, sequenced in a study of blood T cell repertoires in COVID-19. The assay was immunoSEQ multiplex PCR, and TCRdb's table has in-frame clones only and misses some. The table has around 280,000 clones, about 89% seen once. Material: PBMCs or T cells enriched from blood (not recorded which). Receptor source: a woman in her thirties or forties who had recovered from COVID-19.

V and J are TRBV15 and TRBJ1-5; D call uncertain. With 0 bases removed from V and 2 bases from J, the gap between germline ends came to 8 bases. This CDR3 has 15 residues. Germline loops: CDR1 LNHNV, CDR2 YYDKDF (reference sequence). CDR3 loop: CATSRDNYGNQPQHF. The CDR3 DNA follows: TGTGCCACCAGCAGAGATAATTATGGCAATCAGCCCCAGCATTTT.

The V call is TRBV10-3, the J call TRBJ1-1, with TRBD1 as a possible D gene (6 bases). V shed 3 bases and J shed 11 bases, with 10 bases lying between them. The CDR3 loop spans 11 amino acids. Germline V lookup: CDR1 ENHRY, CDR2 SYGVKD. CDR3 nucleotides: TGTGCCATCAGTGACCAGGGGTTGGCTTTCTTT. Its protein product is CAISDQGLAFF.

This chain connects TRBV5-1 to TRBJ2-7, with unresolved D. Germline CDR1 and CDR2: SGHRS and YFSETQ. This CDR3 spans 12 amino acids. Trimming cost V 0 bases and J 6 bases, with 7 bases left between them. The CDR3: CASSLVESEQYF. The CDR3 coding sequence is TGCGCCAGCAGCTTGGTTGAGAGCGAGCAGTACTTC. Full variable domain (missing parts from reference TRBV5-1 and TRBJ2-7): KAGVTQTPRYLIKTRGQQVTLSCSPISGHRSVSWYQQTPGQGLQFLFEYFSETQRNKGNFPGRFSGRQFSNSRSEMNVSTLELGDSALYLCASSLVESEQYFGPGTRLTVT.

The chain joins TRBV9 to TRBJ1-1; the match to TRBD1 covers 8 bases. Looked up from germline, CDR1 is SGDLS and CDR2 is YYNGEE. The V gene end was trimmed by 0 bases and the J gene end by 1 base; junction bases not matched to a gene: 5. This CDR3 contains 16 residues. The DNA for the CDR3 is TGTGCCAGCAGCGTAGCGTCCCAGGGGGCGAACACTGAAGCTTTCTTT. Its translation: CASSVASQGANTEAFF. Based on the CDR3 plus reference TRBV9 and TRBJ1-1, the full variable domain is DSGVTQTPKHLITATGQRVTLRCSPRSGDLSVYWYQQSLDQGLQFLIQYYNGEERAKGNILERFSAQQFPDLHSELNLSSLELGDSALYFCASSVASQGANTEAFFGQGTRLTVV.

This chain connects TRBV4-3 to TRBJ2-1; 11 bases are shared with TRBD2. Germline loops: CDR1 LGHNA, CDR2 YSLEER. The CDR3 covers 18 residues. The V and J ends lost 3 bases and 0 bases, in that order; junction bases with no gene match: 7. CDR3 sequence (DNA): TGCGCCAGCAGCCAGTGGGCTAGCGGGGGGCTCTCCTACAATGAGCAGTTCTTC. It codes for CASSQWASGGLSYNEQFF.

The chain combines TRBV6-5 with TRBJ1-1, with no clear D. Germline loops: CDR1 MNHEY, CDR2 SVGAGI. The CDR3 loop spans 13 amino acids. V was trimmed by 0 bases and J by 10 bases, leaving 12 bases between them. CDR3 nucleotide sequence: TGTGCCAGCAGTTACTCGTCTCGGGGATTAGCTTTCTTT. It codes for CASSYSSRGLAFF.

This clone appeared a single time. CDR3 loop: CASSVTRVSGANVLTF. In DNA form, the CDR3 reads TGTGCCAGCAGCGTAACTCGGGTCTCTGGGGCCAACGTCCTGACTTTC. This rearrangement joins TRBV11-2 to TRBJ2-6; no firm D call. The CDR3 is made up of 16 amino acids. CDR1 and CDR2 (germline): SGHAT, FQNNGV. The germline V and J ends were trimmed by 5 bases and 0 bases, with 11 bases remaining between them.

The chain is built from TRBV7-3 and TRBJ2-1; 10 bases line up with TRBD2. V lost 4 bases to trimming and J lost 7 bases; unmatched junction nucleotides: 10. This CDR3 comprises 16 residues. Germline CDR1 reads SGHTA; CDR2 reads FQGTGA. CDR3 amino acids: CASSSASSGRWNEQFF. CDR3 coding DNA: TGTGCCAGCAGCTCAGCTTCTAGCGGGAGATGGAATGAGCAGTTCTTC.

The chain has TRBV25-1 and TRBJ1-4, with D hard to call. The CDR3 totals 15 residues. The V gene's germline CDR1 is MGHDK and CDR2 SYGVNS. V lost 3 bases to trimming and J lost 7 bases, with 15 bases between them. Here the CDR3 reads CASSDVRGLSEKLFF. In nucleotides, the CDR3 is TGTGCCAGCAGTGATGTTAGAGGTCTTAGTGAAAAACTGTTTTTT.

The V gene is TRBV5-4, the J gene TRBJ2-3; TRBD2 aligns across 7 bases. From germline, CDR1 is SGHNT and CDR2 YYREEE (reference sequence). J gave up 6 bases and V 1 base, and 17 bases lay outside the gene matches. The CDR3 is 18 amino acids. The CDR3 region has the DNA TGTGCCAGCAGCTTGTGGCCTGTTGGTGCGGGAGTGGCGGATACGCAGTATTTT. Amino acids: CASSLWPVGAGVADTQYF.

The CDR3 loop reads CASSFRTSGGPSTDTQYF. The CDR3 region has the DNA TGTGCCAGCAGCTTTCGGACTAGCGGGGGCCCTAGCACAGATACGCAGTATTTT. The chain couples TRBV7-6 to TRBJ2-3; TRBD2 matches at 13 bases. Losses at the gene ends were 3 bases for V and 0 bases for J; bases not matched to a gene: 6. CDR3 length equals 18 residues. The germline CDR1 and CDR2 sequences are SGHVS and FNYEAQ.

This rearrangement joins TRBV9 to TRBJ2-3; tentatively, D is TRBD2 (5 bases). Germline assignment: CDR1 SGDLS and CDR2 YYNGEE. Trimming removed 5 bases from V and 3 bases from J, with 25 bases in between. CDR3 length: 18 amino acids. The DNA of the CDR3 is TGTGCCAGCAGGCCAGCCCCAAAGACGGACTTTCGGACAGATACGCAGTATTTT. Translated, it gives CASRPAPKTDFRTDTQYF. Full variable domain (remainder filled in from reference TRBV9 and TRBJ2-3): DSGVTQTPKHLITATGQRVTLRCSPRSGDLSVYWYQQSLDQGLQFLIQYYNGEERAKGNILERFSAQQFPDLHSELNLSSLELGDSALYFCASRPAPKTDFRTDTQYFGPGTRLTVL.

The J gene is TRBJ2-3, the V gene TRBV6-5; D may be TRBD2 (6 bases). This CDR3 contains 15 residues. Trimming took off 0 bases at V and 0 bases at J, with 7 bases between the two ends. Per germline, CDR1 MNHEY and CDR2 SVGAGI. The chain's CDR3 is CASSYSGTSTDTQYF. The CDR3 region has the DNA TGTGCCAGCAGTTACTCCGGGACTAGCACAGATACGCAGTATTTT.

This chain links TRBV19 with TRBJ2-7, with 8 positions matching TRBD1. This CDR3 contains 13 residues. CDR1 LNHDA and CDR2 SQIVND come from the germline V gene (reference sequence). J gave up 5 bases and V 6 bases, and 6 bases lay outside the gene matches. The CDR3 DNA is TGTGCCAGTAGGGCAGGGGGCACCCACGAGCAGTACTTC. It codes for CASRAGGTHEQYF.

The CDR3 nucleotides are TGTGCCAGCAGTTACACTAGGACAGGGGAAAAACTGTTTTTT. Protein sequence: CASSYTRTGEKLFF. This chain joins TRBV6-5 and TRBJ1-4; TRBD1 aligns across 8 bases. The CDR3 sequence is 14 residues long. Per the germline V gene, CDR1 is MNHEY and CDR2 is SVGAGI. With 2 bases clipped from V and 8 bases from J, the junction kept 4 bases outside the gene matches.

This sequence joins TRBV5-6 and TRBJ1-6; unclear D gene. CDR3 length equals 15 residues. Germline CDR1 SGHDT, CDR2 YYEEEE. V shed 1 base and J shed 10 bases, with 15 bases lying between them. The CDR3 sequence: CASSLWQEVKSPLHF. CDR3 coding DNA: TGTGCCAGCAGCTTGTGGCAGGAGGTCAAATCACCCCTCCACTTT.

The chain recombines TRBV5-4 with TRBJ1-6; D call uncertain. V was shortened by 0 bases and J by 1 base, with 5 bases between the two germline ends. The CDR3 sequence is 15 residues long. Germline assignment: CDR1 SGHNT and CDR2 YYREEE (reference sequence). CDR3 nucleotide sequence: TGTGCCAGCAGCTTGGATCCGTCCTATAATTCACCCCTCCACTTT. It translates to CASSLDPSYNSPLHF.

The chain combines TRBV7-3 with TRBJ2-7; 7 bases match TRBD1. The V segment lost 3 bases and the J segment 2 bases; nucleotides outside the gene matches: 4. CDR1 is SGHTA and CDR2 is FQGTGA in the germline V gene. The CDR3 extends over 14 amino acids. CDR3 in amino acids: CASSFGTGAYEQYF. For the CDR3, the DNA is TGTGCCAGCAGCTTCGGTACAGGGGCCTACGAGCAGTACTTC.

The count of this clone is one. The V call is TRBV18, the J call TRBJ2-3, with D possibly being TRBD2 (6 bases). The germline V gene encodes CDR1 KGHSH and CDR2 LQKENI. Trimming stripped 2 bases from V and 0 bases from J, with 9 bases between. The CDR3 is made up of 15 amino acids. The CDR3 nucleotides are TGTGCCAGCTCACCAAGAGCGGGCAGCACAGATACGCAGTATTTT. Translating it yields CASSPRAGSTDTQYF. The full variable domain, its missing parts supplied by reference TRBV18 and TRBJ2-3, is NAGVMQNPRHLVRRRGQEARLRCSPMKGHSHVYWYRQLPEEGLKFMVYLQKENIIDESGMPKERFSAEFPKEGPSILRIQQVVRGDSAAYFCASSPRAGSTDTQYFGPGTRLTVL.

In this sample, this clone turned up once. This chain connects TRBV9 to TRBJ2-2; 9 bases fit TRBD2. Per the germline V gene, CDR1 is SGDLS and CDR2 is YYNGEE. The CDR3 has 16 amino acids. V lost 3 bases, J lost 3 bases, and 6 bases stayed unmatched. The CDR3 reads CASSALAGVDTGELFF. The CDR3 nucleotides read TGTGCCAGCAGCGCTTTAGCGGGAGTTGACACCGGGGAGCTGTTTTTT.

V usage is TRBV18 and J usage is TRBJ1-2; a possible D gene is TRBD1 (6 bases). CDR3 length: 16 amino acids. Trimming took 3 bases from V and 4 from J, leaving 18 bases between them. Germline V gene sequence: CDR1 KGHSH, CDR2 LQKENI. The CDR3 region has the DNA TGTGCCAGCTCACCGAACCCCATGACAGGAACCTATGGCTACACCTTC. Encoded protein: CASSPNPMTGTYGYTF.

V usage is TRBV5-1 and J usage is TRBJ1-2, with D hard to call. Germline CDR1 is SGHRS and CDR2 is YFSETQ. This CDR3 region has 15 residues. Trimming pared 0 bases from V and 6 bases from J, leaving 15 bases between. The CDR3: CASSLEPPAGDGYTF. CDR3 sequence (DNA): TGCGCCAGCAGCTTGGAGCCTCCTGCGGGCGATGGCTACACCTTC.

This clone was recorded once. The chain combines TRBV5-1 with TRBJ2-5; TRBD1 aligns across 8 bases. CDR1 is SGHRS, CDR2 YFSETQ, per germline. There are 18 residues in the CDR3. V was clipped by 0 bases and J by 4 bases; unmatched bases: 14. CDR3 in DNA: TGCGCCAGCAGCTTGGCGGTGGCAGGGGGCAGTTGGCGAGAGACCCAGTACTTC. Translating gives CASSLAVAGGSWRETQYF. Using reference TRBV5-1 and TRBJ2-5 for the parts outside the CDR3, the full variable domain is KAGVTQTPRYLIKTRGQQVTLSCSPISGHRSVSWYQQTPGQGLQFLFEYFSETQRNKGNFPGRFSGRQFSNSRSEMNVSTLELGDSALYLCASSLAVAGGSWRETQYFGPGTRLLVL.

The chain has TRBV5-1 and TRBJ1-2, with 10 bases matching TRBD1. The germline V gene has CDR1 SGHRS and CDR2 YFSETQ. The CDR3 is 14 residues long. The trim removed 4 bases at V and 5 bases at J, leaving 5 bases unmatched. The CDR3 DNA sequence: TGCGCCAGCAGCGGACAGGGGGTTTCTTATGGCTACACCTTC. Translated: CASSGQGVSYGYTF. The complete variable domain, with remaining parts taken from reference TRBV5-1 and TRBJ1-2, reads KAGVTQTPRYLIKTRGQQVTLSCSPISGHRSVSWYQQTPGQGLQFLFEYFSETQRNKGNFPGRFSGRQFSNSRSEMNVSTLELGDSALYLCASSGQGVSYGYTFGSGTRLTVV.